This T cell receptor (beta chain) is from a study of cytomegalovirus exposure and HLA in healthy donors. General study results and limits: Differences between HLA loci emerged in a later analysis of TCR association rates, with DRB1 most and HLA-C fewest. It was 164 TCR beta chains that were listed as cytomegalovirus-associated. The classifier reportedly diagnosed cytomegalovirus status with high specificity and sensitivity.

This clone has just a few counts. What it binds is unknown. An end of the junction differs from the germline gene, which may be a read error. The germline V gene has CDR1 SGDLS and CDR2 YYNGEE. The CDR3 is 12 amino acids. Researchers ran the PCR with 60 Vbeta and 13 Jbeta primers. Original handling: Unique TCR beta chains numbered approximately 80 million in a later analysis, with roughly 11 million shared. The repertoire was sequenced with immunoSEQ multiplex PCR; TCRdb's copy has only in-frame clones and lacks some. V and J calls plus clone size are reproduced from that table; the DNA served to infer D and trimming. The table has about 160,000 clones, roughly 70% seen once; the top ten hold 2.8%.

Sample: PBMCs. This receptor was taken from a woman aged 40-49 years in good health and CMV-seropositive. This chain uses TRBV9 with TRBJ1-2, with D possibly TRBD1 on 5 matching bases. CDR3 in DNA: TGTTCCTCAGGCAGGGCTAACTATGGCTACCCCTTC. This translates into CSSGRANYGYPF. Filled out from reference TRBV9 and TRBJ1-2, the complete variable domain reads DSGVTQTPKHLITATGQRVTLRCSPRSGDLSVYWYQQSLDQGLQFLIQYYNGEERAKGNILERFSAQQFPDLHSELNLSSLELGDSALYFCSSGRANYGYPFGSGTRLTVV.